This TCR beta chain was recovered during a study of shared clonotypes between healthy human individuals. Sequenced by immunoSEQ multiplex PCR; TCRdb stores in-frame clones only, minus some. The sample yields about 800,000 clones, 90% to 97% seen once. Naive CD8 cells, CD45RO-negative and positively selected for CCR7, excluded terminally differentiated effector memory CD45RA+ cells. Adult donors, all healthy and HIV-negative, had no recent acute infections or vaccinations. All of the donors resided in Nashville, Tennessee, and each was a Caucasian adult. As for this clone: Its antigen remains unidentified.

Trimming removed 2 bases from V and 8 bases from J; junction bases left unmatched: 14. This CDR3 region has 16 residues. Looked up from germline, CDR1 is SQVTM and CDR2 is ANQGSEA. Study conclusions and caveats: Sharing across four donors was seen in roughly 5.2% of naive CD4 clonotypes.

The sequenced material came from naive CD8+ T cells sorted from blood. The rearrangement uses TRBV29-1 and TRBJ1-2, with 10 bases lining up with TRBD1. The clonotype comes from a man between 25 and 39 years old in good health. The CDR3 DNA is TGCAGCGTTGAACTGGACAGGGGGTCGGCTAGATCGGGCTACACCTTC. Its translation: CSVELDRGSARSGYTF. The full variable domain, in which reference TRBV29-1 and TRBJ1-2 provide the parts outside the CDR3, is SAVISQKPSRDICQRGTSLTIQCQVDSQVTMMFWYRQQPGQSLTLIATANQGSEATYESGFVIDKFPISRPNLTFSTLTVSNMSPEDSSIYLCSVELDRGSARSGYTFGSGTRLTVV.